The T cell receptor (beta chain) described here comes from a study of blood T cells in healthy people across ages. Findings of the study overall: TCR beta diversity, measured per million T cells, fell in a roughly linear way with age.

This clonotype was detected a few times. The antigen is undetermined. Next came a second PCR, run for roughly 6 to 11 cycles, which used a sample-barcoded 5' primer along with a J-beta primer mix. TCRdb processed the 5' RACE reads anew with MiXCR; each CDR3 protein has one entry. The sample includes some 1,000,000 distinct CDR3 sequences, about 23% seen only once; the top ten take 0.65% to 0.95%. V shed 1 base and J shed 12 bases, with 10 bases lying between them. The length of the CDR3 is 12 residues. Germline lookup yields CDR1 SEHNR and CDR2 FQNEAQ (reference sequence). These data also formed part of another study, on T cells of mothers and their children.

Material for sequencing was blood. The J gene is TRBJ2-1, the V gene TRBV7-9; D gene ambiguous. The TCR originated in a girl aged 2-10 years in good health. Written as DNA, the CDR3 is TGTGCCAGCAGCTTAGATGGCTCCAGGCAGTTCTTC. Residues: CASSLDGSRQFF.